The source of this T cell receptor beta chain is a study of radiotherapy plus CTLA-4 blockade in lung cancer. About the research overall: About 17% of enrolled patients responded objectively, and 31% had disease control. General observations from the study: Blood-borne expansion of tumor-derived TCR clones followed radiotherapy plus ipilimumab. Interferon-beta, together with early blood T cell clone dynamics, reportedly best predicted response.

Profiled with immunoSEQ multiplex PCR; TCRdb holds only in-frame clones, not every one. The sample has roughly 62,000 clones; 76% are singletons. Those patients who had chemo-refractory metastatic non-small-cell lung cancer were given focal radiation along with CTLA-4 blockade through ipilimumab. From germline, CDR1 is SGDLS and CDR2 YYNGEE. This CDR3 region has 14 residues. V lost 6 bases and J 5 bases, leaving 17 bases between the germline ends. To note about this clone: Its antigen is still unknown.

The receptor was isolated from a human donor with non-small cell lung cancer who had a complete response to radiotherapy plus ipilimumab. This specimen was peripheral blood, taken from a patient treated with radiotherapy plus ipilimumab. The chain employs TRBV9 and TRBJ1-1; D might be TRBD1 (6 bases). CDR3 amino acids: CASNFMGAGTEAFF. The CDR3 DNA sequence: TGTGCCAGCAATTTTATGGGGGCCGGGACTGAAGCTTTCTTT.